The 23 T cell receptor beta chains given below trace back to one sample, sequenced in a study of T cell changes during pregnancy in multiple sclerosis. Profiling relied on immunoSEQ multiplex PCR, and the TCRdb table lists in-frame clones only, not all of them. Among 60,000 to 90,000 clones listed, about 91% were seen once. Sequenced here: peripheral blood, sampled before pregnancy. These receptors all stem from a female donor with multiple sclerosis, enrolled in a pregnancy study.

The rearrangement uses TRBV28 and TRBJ1-1; the D gene is possibly TRBD1 (6 bases). The CDR3 is made up of 11 amino acids. From germline, CDR1 is MDHEN and CDR2 SYDVKM. Trimming took off 8 bases at V and 7 bases at J, with 11 bases between the two ends. The CDR3 reads CASLTGLEAFF. CDR3 nucleotide sequence: TGTGCCAGCTTGACAGGCCTTGAAGCTTTCTTT.

The chain recombines TRBV30 with TRBJ1-1, with TRBD1 matching 8 bases. The CDR3 spans 13 residues. The trim removed 4 bases at V and 5 bases at J, leaving 6 bases unmatched. Per germline, CDR1 GTSNPN and CDR2 SVGIG (reference sequence). CDR3 sequence reads: CAWTQGALTEAFF. Written as DNA, the CDR3 is TGTGCCTGGACCCAGGGGGCGCTGACTGAAGCTTTCTTT.

The rearrangement uses TRBV11-3 and TRBJ2-2, with unresolved D. CDR1 SGHNT and CDR2 YENEEA come from the germline V gene. The CDR3 is 12 residues long. The ends were cut back, 5 bases at V and 5 bases at J, with 6 bases in the middle. CDR3 amino acids: CASSRTTGELFF. In DNA, the CDR3 is TGTGCCAGCAGCCGCACTACCGGGGAGCTGTTTTTT.

V usage is TRBV19 and J usage is TRBJ2-2, with TRBD2 matching 11 bases. The J segment lost 6 bases and the V segment lost 1 base, leaving 7 bases of the junction unmatched. Looked up from germline, CDR1 is LNHDA and CDR2 is SQIVND (reference sequence). The CDR3 length is 17 residues. The CDR3 spells CASSIGRLAGRAGELFF. The CDR3 DNA reads as TGTGCCAGTAGTATAGGAAGACTAGCGGGGCGCGCCGGGGAGCTGTTTTTT.

The chain uses TRBV27 and TRBJ1-4; TRBD1 aligns across 8 bases. Germline V gives CDR1 MNHEY, CDR2 SMNVEV (reference sequence). V lost 6 bases and J lost 7; bases outside the gene matches: 13. The CDR3 sequence is 16 residues long. The CDR3 here is CASSPTGVIMFEKLFF. The CDR3, as DNA: TGTGCCAGCAGCCCGACAGGGGTGATAATGTTTGAAAAACTGTTTTTT. Supplemented by reference TRBV27 and TRBJ1-4, the full variable domain reads EAQVTQNPRYLITVTGKKLTVTCSQNMNHEYMSWYRQDPGLGLRQIYYSMNVEVTDKGDVPEGYKVSRKEKRNFPLILESPSPNQTSLYFCASSPTGVIMFEKLFFGSGTQLSVL.

The genes are TRBV6-5 and TRBJ1-1; perhaps TRBD1 as D (5 bases). Trimming removed 2 bases from V and 0 bases from J, with 10 bases in between. The CDR3 spans 15 residues. Germline values: CDR1 MNHEY, CDR2 SVGAGI. Written as DNA, the CDR3 is TGTGCCAGCAGTTACAGGGGATGGGTGAACACTGAAGCTTTCTTT. Amino acids: CASSYRGWVNTEAFF.

The chain combines TRBV6-5 with TRBJ2-1; 10 nucleotides line up with TRBD1. The CDR3 is made up of 11 amino acids. V was pared by 6 bases and J by 15 bases, with 5 bases of the junction left unmatched. CDR1 is MNHEY, CDR2 SVGAGI, per germline. The CDR3: CASRTGTGVFF. Written as DNA, the CDR3 is TGTGCCAGCAGAACCGGGACAGGGGTGTTCTTC.

V and J are TRBV19 and TRBJ2-7; TRBD1 is a possible D gene (6 bases). This CDR3 comprises 16 residues. Trimming left V 6 bases short and J 1 base short, with 19 bases between. Per the germline V gene, CDR1 is LNHDA and CDR2 is SQIVND (reference sequence). The CDR3 loop reads CASSPHPGDRSYEQYF. CDR3 bases: TGTGCCAGTAGCCCCCACCCCGGTGACAGGTCCTACGAGCAGTACTTC.

This clone was seen more than once but under ten times. This chain joins TRBV9 and TRBJ2-1; 11 bases agree with TRBD2. This CDR3 spans 15 amino acids. CDR1 SGDLS and CDR2 YYNGEE come from the germline V gene. Trimming took 2 bases from V and 9 from J; bases not matched to a gene: 7. The CDR3 sequence is CASSVGTSGRSEQFF. CDR3 nucleotide sequence: TGTGCCAGCAGCGTGGGGACTAGCGGAAGAAGTGAGCAGTTCTTC.

There are a few counts of this clone. The J gene is TRBJ2-2, the V gene TRBV2; 9 positions agree with TRBD1. J lost 5 bases, V lost 6 bases, and 4 bases had no gene match. The CDR3 spans 14 residues. Looked up from germline, CDR1 is SNHLY and CDR2 is FYNNEI. CDR3 residues: CASRTDRGTGELFF. The CDR3 DNA follows: TGTGCCAGCAGGACGGACAGGGGAACCGGGGAGCTGTTTTTT.

The rearrangement uses TRBV10-3 and TRBJ1-1; no reliable D call. This CDR3 spans 14 amino acids. V lost 10 bases, J lost 1 base, and 16 bases lay in between. CDR1 is ENHRY and CDR2 is SYGVKD in the germline V gene. CDR3 sequence reads: CATRGNYRNTEAFF. Written as DNA, the CDR3 is TGTGCCACCCGTGGCAATTACAGGAACACTGAAGCTTTCTTT.

The genes are TRBV10-3 and TRBJ2-7; D perhaps matches TRBD1 (6 bases). Germline CDR1 ENHRY, CDR2 SYGVKD. V was cut by 0 bases and J by 0 bases, with 12 bases left in between. The CDR3 is 16 amino acids. The CDR3 region is CAISESAGVRSYEQYF. The DNA for the CDR3 is TGTGCCATCAGTGAGTCGGCAGGGGTTCGCTCCTACGAGCAGTACTTC.

The chain recombines TRBV19 with TRBJ1-2; 7 bases line up with TRBD1. The CDR3 sequence is 14 residues long. Losses at the gene ends were 4 bases for V and 7 bases for J; bases not matched to a gene: 9. Germline V CDR1 and CDR2: LNHDA, SQIVND (reference sequence). The CDR3 region is CASSTQGVGSGYTF. The CDR3 nucleotides are TGTGCCAGTAGTACCCAGGGGGTGGGCTCTGGCTACACCTTC.

This chain joins TRBV10-3 and TRBJ1-2; possibly TRBD1 for D (6 bases). Germline CDR1 reads ENHRY; CDR2 reads SYGVKD. V was clipped by 7 bases and J by 6 bases, with 12 bases between them. The CDR3 runs to 12 residues. The CDR3, as DNA: TGTGCCATCACCGACAGGATGGATGGCTACACCTTC. It yields the protein CAITDRMDGYTF.

The rearrangement links TRBV6-1 to TRBJ1-3; 7 nucleotides line up with TRBD1. CDR3 length: 15 residues. Germline CDR1 MNHNS, CDR2 SASEGT. Trimming took 7 bases from V and 1 from J; bases not matched to a gene: 7. The CDR3 coding sequence is TGTGCCAGCACCAAGGGGGGACAGTCTGGAAACACCATATATTTT. Protein: CASTKGGQSGNTIYF.

The chain joins TRBV18 to TRBJ2-3; weak D call: TRBD1 (5 bases). Germline V gene data show CDR1 as KGHSH and CDR2 as LQKENI. This CDR3 is built from 15 residues. V lost 1 base and J 0 bases, leaving 8 bases between the germline ends. DNA for the CDR3: TGTGCCAGCTCACCACTACAGGCTAGCACAGATACGCAGTATTTT. Protein product: CASSPLQASTDTQYF.

This sequence joins TRBV5-4 and TRBJ2-2, with D perhaps TRBD1 (6 bases). V lost 0 bases to trimming and J lost 2 bases, with 8 bases between them. Germline CDR1 reads SGHNT; CDR2 reads YYREEE (reference sequence). The CDR3 has 15 residues. CDR3: CASSLGTVNTGELFF. For the CDR3, the DNA is TGTGCCAGCAGCTTGGGGACAGTAAACACCGGGGAGCTGTTTTTT.

The chain uses TRBV27 and TRBJ2-1; D possibly corresponds to TRBD2 (6 bases). The CDR3 totals 19 residues. Germline loops: CDR1 MNHEY, CDR2 SMNVEV (reference sequence). V was cut by 4 bases and J by 0 bases, with 22 bases left in between. The CDR3 region is CASSSLWLGGEFSYNEQFF. As DNA, the CDR3 is TGTGCCAGCAGTTCCCTCTGGTTGGGCGGGGAATTCTCCTACAATGAGCAGTTCTTC.

The chain employs TRBV7-9 and TRBJ1-2; D is unclear. CDR3 size: 14 residues. In germline, CDR1 is SEHNR, CDR2 FQNEAQ (reference sequence). V was pared by 1 base and J by 1 base, with 7 bases between. The CDR3 spells CASSLGRDNYGYTF. The DNA for the CDR3 is TGTGCCAGCAGCTTAGGACGGGATAACTATGGCTACACCTTC.

This clone appeared a single time. This chain connects TRBV6-1 to TRBJ2-1, with D maybe TRBD2 (5 bases). The CDR3 has 15 amino acids. Germline V gene sequence: CDR1 MNHNS, CDR2 SASEGT. V gave up 3 bases and J gave up 6 bases, with 15 bases separating them. The CDR3 is CASSEGSSRRNEQFF. CDR3 DNA sequence: TGTGCCAGCAGTGAGGGGTCTAGCAGGCGCAATGAGCAGTTCTTC.

The chain has TRBV28 and TRBJ1-1; no clear D gene. CDR3 length equals 14 residues. Germline CDR1 MDHEN, CDR2 SYDVKM. V was shortened by 3 bases and J by 0 bases, with 8 bases between the two germline ends. The CDR3 nucleotides are TGTGCCAGCAGTTTCCAGGCCGTGAACACTGAAGCTTTCTTT. Its protein is CASSFQAVNTEAFF.

This sequence joins TRBV27 and TRBJ2-7; the D is unclear. CDR1 and CDR2 (germline): MNHEY, SMNVEV (reference sequence). V was trimmed by 0 bases and J by 4 bases, leaving 13 bases between them. The length of the CDR3 is 15 residues. CDR3 loop: CASSLSPAASYEQYF. The CDR3 DNA reads as TGTGCCAGCAGTTTATCCCCGGCGGCTTCGTACGAGCAGTACTTC.

This chain connects TRBV4-2 to TRBJ2-7; TRBD2 agrees at 7 bases. V dropped 2 bases and J dropped 1; count of bases not matched to a gene: 8. The CDR3 extends over 16 amino acids. Germline V lookup: CDR1 LGHNA, CDR2 YNFKEQ. The CDR3 DNA reads as TGTGCCAGCAGCCAAACCGGGACTACCTTATCCTACGAGCAGTACTTC. Translation: CASSQTGTTLSYEQYF.